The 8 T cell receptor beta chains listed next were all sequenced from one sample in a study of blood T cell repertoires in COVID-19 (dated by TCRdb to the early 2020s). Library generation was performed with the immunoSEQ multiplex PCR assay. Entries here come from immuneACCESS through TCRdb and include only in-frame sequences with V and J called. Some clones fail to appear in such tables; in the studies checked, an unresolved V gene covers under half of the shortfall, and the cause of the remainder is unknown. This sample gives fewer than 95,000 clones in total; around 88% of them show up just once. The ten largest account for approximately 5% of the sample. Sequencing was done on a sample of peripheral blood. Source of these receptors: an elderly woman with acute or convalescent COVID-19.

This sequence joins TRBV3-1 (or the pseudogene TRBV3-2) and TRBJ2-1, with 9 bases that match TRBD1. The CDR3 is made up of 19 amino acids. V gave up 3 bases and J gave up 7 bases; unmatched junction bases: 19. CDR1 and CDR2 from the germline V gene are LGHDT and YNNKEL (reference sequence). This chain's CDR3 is CASSQITAGQGSKVNEQFF. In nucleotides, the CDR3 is TGTGCCAGCAGCCAGATAACCGCCGGACAGGGGAGTAAAGTGAATGAGCAGTTCTTC.

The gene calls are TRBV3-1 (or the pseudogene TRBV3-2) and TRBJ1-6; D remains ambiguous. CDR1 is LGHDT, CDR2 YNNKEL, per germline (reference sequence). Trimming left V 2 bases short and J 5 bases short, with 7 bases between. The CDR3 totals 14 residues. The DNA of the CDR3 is TGTGCCAGCAGCCAACGGGAAAATAATTCACCCCTCCACTTT. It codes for CASSQRENNSPLHF.

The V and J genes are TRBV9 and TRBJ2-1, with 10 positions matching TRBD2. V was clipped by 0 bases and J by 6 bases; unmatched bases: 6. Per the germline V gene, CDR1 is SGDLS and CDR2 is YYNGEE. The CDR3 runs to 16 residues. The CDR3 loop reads CASSVDPSGRSNEQFF. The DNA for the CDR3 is TGTGCCAGCAGCGTAGACCCTAGCGGGAGATCCAATGAGCAGTTCTTC. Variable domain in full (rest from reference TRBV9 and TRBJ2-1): DSGVTQTPKHLITATGQRVTLRCSPRSGDLSVYWYQQSLDQGLQFLIQYYNGEERAKGNILERFSAQQFPDLHSELNLSSLELGDSALYFCASSVDPSGRSNEQFFGPGTRLTVL.

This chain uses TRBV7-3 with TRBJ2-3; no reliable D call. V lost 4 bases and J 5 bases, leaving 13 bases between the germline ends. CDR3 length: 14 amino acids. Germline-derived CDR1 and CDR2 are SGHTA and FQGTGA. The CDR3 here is CASSYGGLRDTQYF. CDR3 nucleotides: TGTGCCAGCAGCTATGGCGGCTTACGAGATACGCAGTATTTT.

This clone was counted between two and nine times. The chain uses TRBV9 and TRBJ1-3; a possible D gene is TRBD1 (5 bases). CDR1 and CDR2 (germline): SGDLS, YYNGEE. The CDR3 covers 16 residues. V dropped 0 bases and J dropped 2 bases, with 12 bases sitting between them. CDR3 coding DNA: TGTGCCAGCAGCGTAGAGGAGGGGAGGACTGGAAACACCATATATTTT. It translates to CASSVEEGRTGNTIYF.

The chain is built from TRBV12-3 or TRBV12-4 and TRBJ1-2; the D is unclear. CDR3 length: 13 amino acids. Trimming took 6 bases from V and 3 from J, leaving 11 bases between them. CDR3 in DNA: TGTGCCAGCAGCCCACAGAATTACTATGGCTACACCTTC. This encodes CASSPQNYYGYTF.

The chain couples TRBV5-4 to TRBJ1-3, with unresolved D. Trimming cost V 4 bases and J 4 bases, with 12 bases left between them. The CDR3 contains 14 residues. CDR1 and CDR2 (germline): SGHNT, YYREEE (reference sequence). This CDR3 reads CASSAGGNGNTIYF. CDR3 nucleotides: TGTGCCAGCAGCGCCGGAGGGAACGGAAACACCATATATTTT.

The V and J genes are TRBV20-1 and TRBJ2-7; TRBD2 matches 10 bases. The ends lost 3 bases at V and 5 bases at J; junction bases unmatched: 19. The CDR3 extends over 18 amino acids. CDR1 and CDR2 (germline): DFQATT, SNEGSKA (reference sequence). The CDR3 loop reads CSASPQPSLSGRANEQYF. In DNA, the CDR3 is TGCAGTGCTAGTCCCCAACCCTCTCTCAGCGGGAGGGCCAACGAGCAGTACTTC.